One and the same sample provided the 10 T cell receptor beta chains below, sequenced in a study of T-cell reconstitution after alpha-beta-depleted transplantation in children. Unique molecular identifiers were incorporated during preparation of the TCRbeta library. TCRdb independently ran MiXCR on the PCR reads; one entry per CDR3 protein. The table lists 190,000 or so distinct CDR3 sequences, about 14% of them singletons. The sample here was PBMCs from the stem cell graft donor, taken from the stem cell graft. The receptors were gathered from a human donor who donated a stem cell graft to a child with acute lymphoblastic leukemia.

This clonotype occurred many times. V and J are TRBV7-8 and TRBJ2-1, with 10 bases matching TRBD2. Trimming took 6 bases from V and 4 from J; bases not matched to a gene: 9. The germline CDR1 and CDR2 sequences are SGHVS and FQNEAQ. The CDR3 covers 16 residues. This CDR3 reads CASSPTRTSGYNEQFF. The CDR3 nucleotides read TGTGCCAGCAGTCCAACCCGGACTAGCGGTTACAATGAGCAGTTCTTC.

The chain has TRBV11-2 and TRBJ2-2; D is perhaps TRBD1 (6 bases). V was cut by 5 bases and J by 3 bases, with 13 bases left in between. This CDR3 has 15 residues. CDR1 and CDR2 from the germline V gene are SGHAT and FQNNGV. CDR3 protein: CASSPRRGDTGELFF. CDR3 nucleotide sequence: TGTGCCAGCAGCCCCCGCAGGGGTGACACCGGGGAGCTGTTTTTT.

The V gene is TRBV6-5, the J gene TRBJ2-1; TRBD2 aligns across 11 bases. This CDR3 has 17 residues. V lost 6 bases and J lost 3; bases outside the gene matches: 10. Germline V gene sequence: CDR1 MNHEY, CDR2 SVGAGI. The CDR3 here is CASRLDMTSGNYNEQFF. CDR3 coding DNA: TGTGCCAGCAGATTAGACATGACTAGCGGGAACTACAATGAGCAGTTCTTC.

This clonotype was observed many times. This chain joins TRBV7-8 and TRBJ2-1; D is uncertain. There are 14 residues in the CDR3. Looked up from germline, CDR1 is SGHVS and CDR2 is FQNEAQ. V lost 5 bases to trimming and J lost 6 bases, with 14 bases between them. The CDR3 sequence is CASSHRVGSNEQFF. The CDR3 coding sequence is TGTGCCAGCAGCCATAGAGTGGGGTCCAATGAGCAGTTCTTC. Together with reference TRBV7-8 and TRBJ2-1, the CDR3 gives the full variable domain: GAGVSQSPRYKVAKRGQDVALRCDPISGHVSLFWYQQALGQGPEFLTYFQNEAQLDKSGLPSDRFFAERPEGSVSTLKIQRTQQEDSAVYLCASSHRVGSNEQFFGPGTRLTVL.

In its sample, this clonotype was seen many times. The CDR3 DNA reads TGTGCCAGCGGGCAGTCACGGAGTTCACCCCTCCACTTT. This codes for CASGQSRSSPLHF. V gene TRBV6-1 combines with J gene TRBJ1-6; no reliable D call. The V end lost 8 bases, the J end lost 9 bases, and 14 bases lay between the germline ends. CDR3 length: 13 residues. CDR1 MNHNS and CDR2 SASEGT come from the germline V gene.

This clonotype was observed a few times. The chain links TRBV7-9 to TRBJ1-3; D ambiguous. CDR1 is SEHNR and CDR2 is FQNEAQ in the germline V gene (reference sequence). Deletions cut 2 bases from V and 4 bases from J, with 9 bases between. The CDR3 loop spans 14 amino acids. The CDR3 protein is CASSLTDSGNTIYF. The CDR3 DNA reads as TGTGCCAGCAGCTTAACAGATTCGGGAAACACCATATATTTT.

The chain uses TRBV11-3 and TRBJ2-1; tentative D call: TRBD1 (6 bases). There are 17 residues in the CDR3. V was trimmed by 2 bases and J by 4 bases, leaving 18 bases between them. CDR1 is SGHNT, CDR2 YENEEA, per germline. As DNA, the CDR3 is TGTGCCAGCAGCTTAAGTTGTGAGCGACAGGTGTACAATGAGCAGTTCTTC. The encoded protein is CASSLSCERQVYNEQFF.

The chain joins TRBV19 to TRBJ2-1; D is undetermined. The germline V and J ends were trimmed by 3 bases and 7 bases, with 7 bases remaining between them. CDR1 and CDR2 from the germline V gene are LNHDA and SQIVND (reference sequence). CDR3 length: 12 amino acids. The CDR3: CASSIPQNEQFF. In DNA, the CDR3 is TGTGCCAGTAGTATCCCACAAAATGAGCAGTTCTTC.

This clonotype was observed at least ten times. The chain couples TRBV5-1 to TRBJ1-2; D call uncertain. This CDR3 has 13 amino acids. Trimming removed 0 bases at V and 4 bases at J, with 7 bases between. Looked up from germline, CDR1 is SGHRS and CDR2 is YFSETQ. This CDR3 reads CASSLAGGYGYTF. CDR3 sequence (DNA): TGCGCCAGCAGCTTGGCTGGAGGCTATGGCTACACCTTC.

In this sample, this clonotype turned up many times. The CDR3: CASRHSNTGELFF. Written as DNA, the CDR3 is TGTGCCAGCAGACACAGCAACACCGGGGAGCTGTTTTTT. The rearrangement links TRBV3-1 to TRBJ2-2; D not certain. Germline lookup yields CDR1 LGHDT and CDR2 YNNKEL (reference sequence). This CDR3 is 13 amino acids long. The V end lost 6 bases, the J end lost 2 bases, and 7 bases lay between the germline ends.